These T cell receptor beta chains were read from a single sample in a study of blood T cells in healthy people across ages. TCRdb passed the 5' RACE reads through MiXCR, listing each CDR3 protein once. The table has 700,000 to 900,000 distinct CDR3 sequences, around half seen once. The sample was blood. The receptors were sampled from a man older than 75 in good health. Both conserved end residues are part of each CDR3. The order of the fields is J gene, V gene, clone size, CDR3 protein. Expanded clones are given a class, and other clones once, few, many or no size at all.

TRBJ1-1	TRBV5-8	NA	CASSFYQGSTHTEAFF
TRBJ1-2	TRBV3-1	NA	CASSQWTCGYTF
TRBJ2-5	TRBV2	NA	CASSPTSGIAETQYF
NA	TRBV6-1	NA	CASWEPGQGLATQYF
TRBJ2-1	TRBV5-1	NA	CASTQTSGAYNEQFF
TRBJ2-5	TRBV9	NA	CASSVGSGGETQYF
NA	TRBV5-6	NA	CASRTTSGETQYF
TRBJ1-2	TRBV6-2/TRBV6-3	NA	CASSEDRVSYGYTF
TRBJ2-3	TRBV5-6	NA	CASSPRLARNGDTQYF
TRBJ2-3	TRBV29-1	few	CSVELLQGPRYAYF
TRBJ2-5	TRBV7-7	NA	CASSLSPRQETQYF
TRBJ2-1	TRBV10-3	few	CATLAPPSNEQFF
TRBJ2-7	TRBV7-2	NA	CASSPIPAGGYEQYF
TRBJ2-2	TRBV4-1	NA	CASSPNRSPVELFF
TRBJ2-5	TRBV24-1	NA	CATSDLAGRAGETQYF
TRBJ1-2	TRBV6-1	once	CASSAAYYGHTF
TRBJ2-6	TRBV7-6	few	CASSLARGAGANVLTF
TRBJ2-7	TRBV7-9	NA	CSSSPRTSGKYEQYF
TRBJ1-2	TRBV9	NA	CASNTWGSDYGYTF
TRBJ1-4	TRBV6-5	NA	CASTHLGGGEKLFF
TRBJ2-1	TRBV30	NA	CAWSGTRQFF
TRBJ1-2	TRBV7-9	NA	CASSAEIITYGYTF
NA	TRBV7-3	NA	CASSLASGSIYEQYF
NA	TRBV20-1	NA	CSAGLARVEHEQYF
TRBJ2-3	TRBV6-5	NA	CASSPGQGLDTQYF
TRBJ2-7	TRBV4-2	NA	CASSHSWPPDGDQYF
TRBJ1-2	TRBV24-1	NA	CATSEGQNNYGYTF
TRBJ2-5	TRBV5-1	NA	CASSLAKDRVAGETQYF
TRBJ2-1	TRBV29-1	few	CSVEVVVGGNEQFF
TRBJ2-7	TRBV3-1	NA	CASSPGLAMSEQYF
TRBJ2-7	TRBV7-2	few	CASSLGQGTPYEQYF
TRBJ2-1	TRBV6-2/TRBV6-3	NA	CATARGDNEQFF
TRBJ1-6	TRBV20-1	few	CSAREEANNSPLHF
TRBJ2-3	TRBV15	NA	CATSSRGGDRYAYF
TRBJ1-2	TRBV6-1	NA	CASSVRPGTGSYGYTF
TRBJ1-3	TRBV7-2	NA	CASSLGGLGNTIYF
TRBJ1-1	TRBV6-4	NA	CASNGVLKEMNTEAFF
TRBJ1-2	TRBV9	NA	CASSVVGVDGYTF
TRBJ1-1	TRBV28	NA	CASSLSLGGEAFF
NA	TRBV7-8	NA	CASSPSRFQATYEQYF
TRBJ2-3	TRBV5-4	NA	CASSLASRAGATDTQYF
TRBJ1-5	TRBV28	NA	CASSSNSGGRQPQHF
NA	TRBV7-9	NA	CASSGTGTAYEQYF
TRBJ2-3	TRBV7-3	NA	CASSDKLGGGQYF
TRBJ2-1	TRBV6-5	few	CASALAGGLEGEQFF
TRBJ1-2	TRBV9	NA	CASSVPTGAYYGYTF
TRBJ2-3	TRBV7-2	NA	CASSLGRERGTQYF
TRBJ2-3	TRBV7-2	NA	CATRGAGSTDTQYF
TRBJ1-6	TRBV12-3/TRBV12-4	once	CASRMDRGNSPLHF
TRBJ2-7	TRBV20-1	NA	CSARTSRDYEQYF
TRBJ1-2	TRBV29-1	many	CSVEPPGFHGYTF
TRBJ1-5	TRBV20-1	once	CSASTGLEPQHF
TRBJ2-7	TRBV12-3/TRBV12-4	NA	CASSLARIPAPFYYEQYF
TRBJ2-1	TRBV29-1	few	CSVQRGNEQFF
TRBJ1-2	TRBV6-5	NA	CASSGPLGSYTF
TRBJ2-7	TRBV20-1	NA	CSAREGGYSPYEQYF
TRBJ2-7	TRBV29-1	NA	CSVGGGGYGYEQYF